This entry lists 10 T cell receptor beta chains sequenced from one sample in a study of blood T cell repertoires in COVID-19. Assay used: immunoSEQ multiplex PCR; TCRdb lists only in-frame clones, some missing. Among approximately 440,000 clones, about 90% were seen once, and the ten largest hold less than 0.75%. Sequencing was performed on PBMCs or T cells enriched from blood (not recorded which). These receptors all stem from a man in his late teens or twenties who had recovered from COVID-19.

The chain employs TRBV19 and TRBJ1-2, with TRBD1 as a possible D gene (5 bases). There are 12 residues in the CDR3. The V end was cut by 7 bases, the J end by 8 bases, with 14 bases between. CDR1 is LNHDA, CDR2 SQIVND, per germline (reference sequence). CDR3 in DNA: TGTGCCAGTATGGAAAGGGACTCGGGCTACACCTTC. Its translation: CASMERDSGYTF.

This clone was recorded once. This chain joins TRBV5-1 and TRBJ2-5; 16 nucleotides align to TRBD2. The CDR3 extends over 16 amino acids. Trimming cost V 7 bases and J 7 bases; bases outside gene matches: 10. Per the germline V gene, CDR1 is SGHRS and CDR2 is YFSETQ. CDR3 nucleotide sequence: TGCGCCAGCCGAACGGGACTAGCGGGAGGGCTGGGGACCCAGTACTTC. Translation: CASRTGLAGGLGTQYF. The whole variable domain, filled in from reference TRBV5-1 and TRBJ2-5, reads KAGVTQTPRYLIKTRGQQVTLSCSPISGHRSVSWYQQTPGQGLQFLFEYFSETQRNKGNFPGRFSGRQFSNSRSEMNVSTLELGDSALYLCASRTGLAGGLGTQYFGPGTRLLVL.

The chain joins TRBV5-4 to TRBJ1-1, with D possibly being TRBD1 (6 bases). Germline V CDR1 and CDR2: SGHNT, YYREEE (reference sequence). This CDR3 has 15 residues. V was cut by 4 bases and J by 2 bases, with 15 bases left in between. CDR3 in amino acids: CASSPQTGSNTEAFF. The CDR3 nucleotides read TGTGCCAGCAGCCCCCAAACAGGGTCTAACACTGAAGCTTTCTTT.

The rearrangement links TRBV4-1 to TRBJ1-1, with a tentative D call TRBD1 (6 bases). Germline V gene sequence: CDR1 MGHRA, CDR2 YSYEKL. Trimming cost V 5 bases and J 4 bases, with 14 bases left between them. The CDR3 spans 14 residues. CDR3 sequence (DNA): TGCGCCAGCAGCTCCCAGGACAGCCCCACTGAAGCTTTCTTT. Residues: CASSSQDSPTEAFF.

The V and J genes are TRBV13 and TRBJ2-2, with D perhaps TRBD2 (6 bases). The V gene lost 4 bases and the J gene lost 8 bases, with 8 bases spanning the gap. The CDR3 covers 12 residues. Germline CDR1 and CDR2: PRHDT and FYEKMQ (reference sequence). The CDR3, as DNA: TGTGCCAGCAGCTCGACTAGTGGGGAGCTGTTTTTT. Its protein is CASSSTSGELFF. The full variable domain, its missing parts supplied by reference TRBV13 and TRBJ2-2, is AAGVIQSPRHLIKEKRETATLKCYPIPRHDTVYWYQQGPGQDPQFLISFYEKMQSDKGSIPDRFSAQQFSDYHSELNMSSLELGDSALYFCASSSTSGELFFGEGSRLTVL.

This clone showed up just once. The J gene is TRBJ2-2, the V gene TRBV3-1 (or the pseudogene TRBV3-2), with 7 bases aligning to TRBD2. The ends lost 3 bases at V and 3 bases at J; junction bases unmatched: 1. Per germline, CDR1 LGHDT and CDR2 YNNKEL (reference sequence). The CDR3 has 14 amino acids. The CDR3 DNA reads TGTGCCAGCAGCCAGGGAGGGTACACCGGGGAGCTGTTTTTT. Its protein is CASSQGGYTGELFF.

This sequence joins TRBV27 and TRBJ1-6, with TRBD1 as a possible D gene (6 bases). Per germline, CDR1 MNHEY and CDR2 SMNVEV (reference sequence). The CDR3 runs 14 residues. Trimming took off 2 bases at V and 8 bases at J, with 10 bases between the two ends. CDR3 bases: TGTGCCAGCAGTTTAGGGGGGGCGTATTCACCCCTCCACTTT. Protein: CASSLGGAYSPLHF.

V gene TRBV29-1 combines with J gene TRBJ2-3; TRBD1 matches at 11 bases. Germline-derived CDR1 and CDR2 are SQVTM and ANQGSEA. The CDR3 sequence is 15 residues long. Trimming at V came to 4 bases and at J to 3 bases, leaving 6 bases not matched to a gene. CDR3 bases: TGCAGCGTTGGGAAAGGACAGGGGGCTACAGATACGCAGTATTTT. It is translated as CSVGKGQGATDTQYF.

The chain joins TRBV5-1 to TRBJ2-7; no clear D. Trimming removed 5 bases at V and 2 bases at J, with 14 bases between. This CDR3 has 14 amino acids. Germline CDR1 and CDR2: SGHRS and YFSETQ. The CDR3 nucleotides read TGCGCCAGCAGTCGAGTGGGCCAAACCTACGAGCAGTACTTC. Amino acids: CASSRVGQTYEQYF.

The gene calls are TRBV6-5 and TRBJ2-1; D remains ambiguous. This CDR3 is built from 12 residues. V lost 0 bases to trimming and J lost 11 bases, with 8 bases between them. The germline V gene encodes CDR1 MNHEY and CDR2 SVGAGI. The CDR3 here is CASSYSGSKQFF. DNA for the CDR3: TGTGCCAGCAGTTACTCCGGGTCGAAGCAGTTCTTC.